This passage covers 23 T cell receptor beta chains from one sample sequenced in a study of T cell changes during pregnancy in multiple sclerosis. The protocol was immunoSEQ multiplex PCR, while the TCRdb copy is restricted to in-frame clones and leaves out a portion. The sample includes under 45,000 clones, just over 90% seen only once; the top ten take roughly 0.67%. The material was CD4+ T cells from peripheral blood mononuclear cells, obtained in the third trimester of pregnancy. The source is a female donor with multiple sclerosis, enrolled in a pregnancy study.

The V call is TRBV7-8, the J call TRBJ1-2; tentatively, D is TRBD1 (5 bases). The germline V gene has CDR1 SGHVS and CDR2 FQNEAQ. This CDR3 has 14 amino acids. Trimming pared 5 bases from V and 2 bases from J, leaving 12 bases between. The CDR3 bases are TGTGCCAGCAGCACAGGCCTGGGGAACTATGGCTACACCTTC. This codes for CASSTGLGNYGYTF. Drawing the rest from reference TRBV7-8 and TRBJ1-2, the complete variable domain is GAGVSQSPRYKVAKRGQDVALRCDPISGHVSLFWYQQALGQGPEFLTYFQNEAQLDKSGLPSDRFFAERPEGSVSTLKIQRTQQEDSAVYLCASSTGLGNYGYTFGSGTRLTVV.

This clone was detected only a few times. The CDR3 protein is CASSLVSWTGTGNTIYF. The CDR3 DNA sequence: TGTGCCAGCAGCTTGGTCTCCTGGACAGGGACTGGAAACACCATATATTTT. V is TRBV5-5 and J is TRBJ1-3, with 8 bases matching TRBD1. Germline V gives CDR1 SGHKS, CDR2 YYEKEE (reference sequence). After removal of 0 bases from V and 2 bases from J, the junction contained 7 bases not matched to a gene. The CDR3 is made up of 17 amino acids. The entire variable domain, with the rest obtained from reference TRBV5-5 and TRBJ1-3, is as follows: DAGVTQSPTHLIKTRGQQVTLRCSPISGHKSVSWYQQVLGQGPQFIFQYYEKEERGRGNFPDRFSARQFPNYSSELNVNALLLGDSALYLCASSLVSWTGTGNTIYFGEGSWLTVV.

The J gene is TRBJ2-6, the V gene TRBV4-3; D is perhaps TRBD2 (5 bases). Germline loops: CDR1 LGHNA, CDR2 YSLEER. Deletions cut 0 bases from V and 1 base from J, with 13 bases between. The CDR3 has 18 amino acids. CDR3 nucleotides: TGCGCCAGCAGCCAAGATTTGACGAGGGAATCTGGGGCCAACGTCCTGACTTTC. Translating gives CASSQDLTRESGANVLTF.

The table lists this clone with a count of one. This chain links TRBV2 with TRBJ1-1, with D perhaps matching TRBD1 (6 bases). The CDR3 totals 16 residues. CDR1 and CDR2 (germline): SNHLY, FYNNEI. V lost 1 base to trimming and J lost 11 bases, with 23 bases between them. For the CDR3, the DNA is TGTGCCAGCAGTGAAGTTGGTTGGGCGGGGGCTAGGGGGGCTTTCTTT. It translates to CASSEVGWAGARGAFF.

The rearrangement links TRBV19 to TRBJ1-6, with 8 bases fitting TRBD1. CDR1 LNHDA and CDR2 SQIVND come from the germline V gene (reference sequence). The CDR3 has 14 residues. The J segment lost 7 bases and the V segment lost 7 bases, leaving 6 bases of the junction unmatched. The CDR3 reads CASIGDRRNSPLHF. The CDR3 DNA is TGTGCCAGTATAGGGGACAGGAGGAATTCACCCCTCCACTTT.

This CDR3 is CASSLTTSTDTQYF. DNA for the CDR3: TGTGCCAGTAGTCTGACAACTAGCACAGATACGCAGTATTTT. The rearrangement joins TRBV19 to TRBJ2-3; D remains unclear. The CDR3 spans 14 residues. Per the germline V gene, CDR1 is LNHDA and CDR2 is SQIVND (reference sequence). Between the trimmed V and J ends, which lost 5 bases and 0 bases, there was a span of 9 bases.

The V gene is TRBV18, the J gene TRBJ2-3; a weak D match, TRBD2 (6 bases). The CDR3 sequence is 18 residues long. V dropped 5 bases and J dropped 1 base, with 22 bases sitting between them. Germline CDR1 KGHSH, CDR2 LQKENI. The DNA of the CDR3 is TGTGCCAGCTCAATGGGGCGTGGTAGGCGGGATGGCACAGATACGCAGTATTTT. This encodes CASSMGRGRRDGTDTQYF.

The gene calls are TRBV7-2 and TRBJ2-5, with a possible D match to TRBD1 (6 bases). The length of the CDR3 is 14 residues. With 5 bases removed from V and 4 bases from J, the gap between germline ends came to 14 bases. Germline CDR1 SGHTA, CDR2 FQGNSA. For the CDR3, the DNA is TGTGCCAGCAGCCCTACCCCCAGGGGAGAGACCCAGTACTTC. The encoded protein is CASSPTPRGETQYF.

This clone was detected a few times. The J gene is TRBJ1-1, the V gene TRBV5-1, with 8 bases fitting TRBD1. In germline, CDR1 is SGHRS, CDR2 YFSETQ. The ends lost 1 base at V and 1 base at J; junction bases unmatched: 0. The CDR3 is 14 amino acids. The CDR3 DNA is TGCGCCAGCAGCTTGCAGGGGGCGAACACTGAAGCTTTCTTT. It translates to CASSLQGANTEAFF.

This rearrangement joins TRBV28 to TRBJ2-7; 10 bases are a match to TRBD2. Germline V CDR1 and CDR2: MDHEN, SYDVKM. V lost 4 bases to trimming and J lost 3 bases; unmatched junction nucleotides: 6. This CDR3 contains 15 residues. The CDR3 is CASSWTRLAGYEQYF. CDR3 coding DNA: TGTGCCAGCAGTTGGACGAGACTAGCGGGCTACGAGCAGTACTTC.

V and J are TRBV5-3 and TRBJ2-5, with 8 bases lining up with TRBD2. TRBV5-3 has ORF status, its function being uncertain. The CDR3 loop spans 16 amino acids. Trimming took 0 bases from V and 1 from J; bases not matched to a gene: 5. CDR3 amino acids: CARSLEEAGAQETQYF. As DNA, the CDR3 is TGTGCCAGAAGCTTGGAGGAAGCGGGGGCCCAAGAGACCCAGTACTTC.

The chain is built from TRBV27 and TRBJ2-1, with no clear D. The CDR3 runs 13 residues. The ends were cut back, 0 bases at V and 9 bases at J, with 9 bases in the middle. Germline assignment: CDR1 MNHEY and CDR2 SMNVEV (reference sequence). The CDR3 bases are TGTGCCAGCAGTTTATCGGAAAGGAGTGAGCAGTTCTTC. This codes for CASSLSERSEQFF.

The chain links TRBV6-1 to TRBJ1-2; D is perhaps TRBD1 (5 bases). The CDR3 sequence is 12 residues long. V was pared by 6 bases and J by 2 bases, with 7 bases between. Looked up from germline, CDR1 is MNHNS and CDR2 is SASEGT. The CDR3 is CASSDRNYGYTF. CDR3 nucleotides: TGTGCCAGCAGCGACAGAAACTATGGCTACACCTTC.

This chain uses TRBV30 with TRBJ2-1; 10 nucleotides align to TRBD2. J lost 7 bases, V lost 3 bases, and 3 bases had no gene match. The length of the CDR3 is 13 residues. Germline V gene sequence: CDR1 GTSNPN, CDR2 SVGIG (reference sequence). The CDR3, as DNA: TGTGCCTGGAGAAAACTAGCGGGAAATGAGCAGTTCTTC. It is translated as CAWRKLAGNEQFF. The whole variable domain, filled in from reference TRBV30 and TRBJ2-1, reads SQTIHQWPATLVQPVGSPLSLECTVEGTSNPNLYWYRQAAGRGLQLLFYSVGIGQISSEVPQNLSASRPQDRQFILSSKKLLLSDSGFYLCAWRKLAGNEQFFGPGTRLTVL.

In DNA, the CDR3 is TGTGCCAGTCGAGCGGGAGTAAAGACAGATACGCAGTATTTT. It encodes CASRAGVKTDTQYF. The chain joins TRBV19 to TRBJ2-3; 8 bases map to TRBD2. Germline lookup yields CDR1 LNHDA and CDR2 SQIVND (reference sequence). The CDR3 has 14 residues. V lost 8 bases and J lost 3; bases outside the gene matches: 7. Full variable domain (outside the CDR3, taken from reference TRBV19 and TRBJ2-3): DGGITQSPKYLFRKEGQNVTLSCEQNLNHDAMYWYRQDPGQGLRLIYYSQIVNDFQKGDIAEGYSVSREKKESFPLTVTSAQKNPTAFYLCASRAGVKTDTQYFGPGTRLTVL.

The chain employs TRBV30 and TRBJ2-7; D may be TRBD1 (5 bases). V lost 2 bases and J 4 bases, leaving 9 bases between the germline ends. CDR1 GTSNPN and CDR2 SVGIG come from the germline V gene (reference sequence). This CDR3 spans 12 amino acids. This CDR3 reads CAWSLGAYEQYF. The CDR3, as DNA: TGTGCCTGGAGTCTAGGGGCGTACGAGCAGTACTTC.

The CDR3: CASSRAGNTEAFF. CDR3 sequence (DNA): TGTGCCAGTAGTAGGGCGGGGAACACTGAAGCTTTCTTT. The chain uses TRBV19 and TRBJ1-1; D gene ambiguous. V lost 4 bases, J lost 1 base, and 7 bases lay in between. This CDR3 has 13 residues. CDR1 LNHDA and CDR2 SQIVND come from the germline V gene (reference sequence).

The gene calls are TRBV7-2 and TRBJ1-1, with 8 bases matching TRBD1. The V segment lost 5 bases and the J segment 11 bases; nucleotides outside the gene matches: 7. Germline lookup yields CDR1 SGHTA and CDR2 FQGNSA. This CDR3 contains 12 residues. This CDR3 reads CASSRLRGQAFF. DNA for the CDR3: TGTGCCAGCAGCAGACTCAGGGGGCAGGCTTTCTTT. The entire variable domain, with the rest obtained from reference TRBV7-2 and TRBJ1-1, is as follows: GAGVSQSPSNKVTEKGKDVELRCDPISGHTALYWYRQSLGQGLEFLIYFQGNSAPDKSGLPSDRFSAERTGGSVSTLTIQRTQQEDSAVYLCASSRLRGQAFFGQGTRLTVV.

The chain couples TRBV7-9 to TRBJ2-7, with a weak D call TRBD1 (7 bases). CDR1 is SEHNR, CDR2 FQNEAQ, per germline (reference sequence). The germline V and J ends were trimmed by 4 bases and 7 bases, with 14 bases remaining between them. The length of the CDR3 is 13 residues. This CDR3 is CASSSRGEGEQYF. In nucleotides, the CDR3 is TGTGCCAGCAGCTCCAGGGGGGAAGGAGAGCAGTACTTC.

The chain couples TRBV28 to TRBJ2-1; D is possibly TRBD1 (6 bases). V lost 7 bases to trimming and J lost 6 bases, with 13 bases between them. Germline CDR1 and CDR2: MDHEN and SYDVKM. The CDR3 length is 13 residues. DNA for the CDR3: TGTGCCAGCAATGGAGGACAGCGCAATGAGCAGTTCTTC. Translating gives CASNGGQRNEQFF.

This clone was observed once. The chain joins TRBV19 to TRBJ2-1; 10 nucleotides match TRBD2. The ends lost 6 bases at V and 8 bases at J; junction bases unmatched: 7. The CDR3 totals 14 residues. Germline-derived CDR1 and CDR2 are LNHDA and SQIVND (reference sequence). The CDR3 reads CASRRAGGSDEQFF. The CDR3 DNA sequence: TGTGCCAGTAGAAGAGCGGGAGGGTCGGATGAGCAGTTCTTC.

This clone was observed a single time. The rearrangement links TRBV15 to TRBJ2-5; D may be TRBD1 (6 bases). The length of the CDR3 is 17 residues. The V end was cut by 0 bases, the J end by 3 bases, with 17 bases between. From germline, CDR1 is LNHNV and CDR2 YYDKDF (reference sequence). CDR3 sequence: CATSREGPGTIEETQYF. CDR3 coding DNA: TGTGCCACCAGCAGAGAGGGTCCCGGGACAATTGAAGAGACCCAGTACTTC.

This chain uses TRBV5-1 with TRBJ1-1, with a possible D match to TRBD1 (5 bases). Germline CDR1 reads SGHRS; CDR2 reads YFSETQ. Trimming pared 0 bases from V and 1 base from J, leaving 13 bases between. The CDR3 sequence is 16 residues long. The CDR3 is CASSLVGGTGNTEAFF. CDR3 in DNA: TGCGCCAGCAGCTTGGTGGGGGGGACGGGGAACACTGAAGCTTTCTTT.